This entry lists 23 T cell receptor beta chains sequenced from one sample in a study of blood T cell repertoires in COVID-19. Method: immunoSEQ multiplex PCR; TCRdb's copy keeps in-frame clones and lacks some. The data hold about 190,000 clones, with 75% to 80% observed a single time. Sequenced input: peripheral blood. These receptors were taken from a woman between 65 and 79 years old with acute or convalescent COVID-19.

The chain joins TRBV19 to TRBJ2-1; D remains ambiguous. The CDR3 contains 13 residues. Germline V CDR1 and CDR2: LNHDA, SQIVND (reference sequence). V lost 1 base and J 6 bases, leaving 7 bases between the germline ends. In DNA form, the CDR3 reads TGTGCCAGTAGTATAGGAACAGTCAATGAGCAGTTCTTC. It encodes CASSIGTVNEQFF.

The chain joins TRBV19 to TRBJ2-7; D call uncertain. CDR3 size: 14 residues. V lost 1 base and J 5 bases, leaving 12 bases between the germline ends. CDR1 LNHDA and CDR2 SQIVND come from the germline V gene (reference sequence). The CDR3 bases are TGTGCCAGTAGTATAGTCGGTCGAGAACACGAGCAGTACTTC. This sequence encodes CASSIVGREHEQYF.

This chain connects TRBV5-1 to TRBJ2-3, with 7 bases lining up with TRBD2. Unmatched junction bases numbered 2, after V lost 2 bases and J lost 2 bases. The CDR3 extends over 14 amino acids. Germline CDR1 is SGHRS and CDR2 is YFSETQ. The CDR3 region is CASSLSGTTDTQYF. The CDR3 DNA is TGCGCCAGCAGCTTAAGCGGGACCACAGATACGCAGTATTTT.

The J gene is TRBJ1-5, the V gene TRBV4-1; D not resolved. Germline V gene sequence: CDR1 MGHRA, CDR2 YSYEKL. The length of the CDR3 is 13 residues. V shed 0 bases and J shed 7 bases, with 7 bases lying between them. Written as DNA, the CDR3 is TGCGCCAGCAGCCAAGAAACAGAGCAGCCCCAGCATTTT. Its protein product is CASSQETEQPQHF.

V is TRBV27 and J is TRBJ1-6; the match to TRBD1 covers 8 bases. The V and J ends lost 5 bases and 7 bases, in that order; junction bases with no gene match: 13. The CDR3 runs 17 residues. Germline-derived CDR1 and CDR2 are MNHEY and SMNVEV (reference sequence). The CDR3 bases are TGTGCCAGCAGTCAATATGGACAGGGATCTTCCAATTCACCCCTCCACTTT. As protein: CASSQYGQGSSNSPLHF.

The chain uses TRBV9 and TRBJ1-6; D gene ambiguous. The CDR3 spans 16 residues. Trimming left V 1 base short and J 0 bases short, with 8 bases between. Germline V CDR1 and CDR2: SGDLS, YYNGEE. The CDR3 nucleotides are TGTGCCAGCAGCGTATCGTCTTCCTCCTATAATTCACCCCTCCACTTT. Encoded protein: CASSVSSSSYNSPLHF.

This chain links TRBV29-1 with TRBJ1-1; no definite D call. From germline, CDR1 is SQVTM and CDR2 ANQGSEA. Trimming cost V 5 bases and J 4 bases, with 14 bases left between them. The CDR3 is 13 amino acids. CDR3 DNA sequence: TGCAGCGTTTATCTTAACAGCGGCACTGAAGCTTTCTTT. Amino acids: CSVYLNSGTEAFF.

The CDR3 loop reads CASSPQPGSNTGELFF. Written as DNA, the CDR3 is TGTGCCAGCAGCCCCCAGCCGGGATCGAACACCGGGGAGCTGTTTTTT. The chain is built from TRBV7-6 and TRBJ2-2, with a possible D match to TRBD2 (5 bases). V lost 5 bases and J 0 bases, leaving 13 bases between the germline ends. The germline CDR1 and CDR2 sequences are SGHVS and FNYEAQ. CDR3 length: 16 amino acids.

This clone was detected only a few times. This chain links TRBV19 with TRBJ1-5; TRBD1 matches at 9 bases. After removal of 9 bases from V and 2 bases from J, the junction contained 5 bases not matched to a gene. CDR1 and CDR2 from the germline V gene are LNHDA and SQIVND (reference sequence). There are 14 residues in the CDR3. Here the CDR3 reads CASGTGHGNQPQHF. For the CDR3, the DNA is TGTGCCAGCGGGACAGGGCATGGCAATCAGCCCCAGCATTTT.

The V and J genes are TRBV6-5 and TRBJ2-7; TRBD2 matches 8 bases. Germline values: CDR1 MNHEY, CDR2 SVGAGI. The V and J ends lost 7 bases and 3 bases, in that order; junction bases with no gene match: 8. The CDR3 length is 14 residues. CDR3 protein: CASTATGLVYEQYF. The CDR3, as DNA: TGTGCCAGCACTGCAACGGGACTAGTCTACGAGCAGTACTTC.

The V call is TRBV5-1, the J call TRBJ2-7, with 10 bases aligning to TRBD2. Germline loops: CDR1 SGHRS, CDR2 YFSETQ. Trimming at V came to 2 bases and at J to 6 bases, leaving 8 bases not matched to a gene. The CDR3 covers 15 residues. Written as DNA, the CDR3 is TGCGCCAGCAGCTTTAGCGGGAGGCTCCGAGGCGAGCAGTACTTC. As protein: CASSFSGRLRGEQYF.

This clone was picked up one time. The chain recombines TRBV5-4 with TRBJ2-7, with D tentatively TRBD1 (5 bases). The CDR3 covers 15 residues. V lost 0 bases, J lost 5 bases, and 15 bases lay in between. In germline, CDR1 is SGHNT, CDR2 YYREEE (reference sequence). CDR3 region: CASSLGIQGNDEQYF. The CDR3 DNA reads TGTGCCAGCAGCTTGGGAATCCAGGGAAACGACGAGCAGTACTTC.

This clone was seen a handful of times. Additional DNA sequences in this sample encode the identical CDR3. The J gene is TRBJ2-1, the V gene TRBV5-1; D gene uncertain. V was shortened by 0 bases and J by 0 bases, with 10 bases between the two germline ends. Germline CDR1 reads SGHRS; CDR2 reads YFSETQ. CDR3 length: 16 residues. CDR3 protein: CASSLDGGSSYNEQFF. CDR3 DNA sequence: TGCGCCAGCAGCTTGGATGGTGGCAGCTCCTACAATGAGCAGTTCTTC.

The chain couples TRBV5-1 to TRBJ2-6; perhaps TRBD1 as D (6 bases). Trimming took 0 bases from V and 4 from J, leaving 14 bases between them. CDR1 is SGHRS, CDR2 YFSETQ, per germline. The CDR3 has 17 amino acids. In nucleotides, the CDR3 is TGCGCCAGCAGCTTGGGATTAGCAGGGGCCGGGGCCAACGTCCTGACTTTC. It encodes CASSLGLAGAGANVLTF.

This clone was detected once. The rearrangement uses TRBV7-3 and TRBJ2-3; 8 bases are shared with TRBD2. The V segment lost 5 bases and the J segment 10 bases; nucleotides outside the gene matches: 14. CDR1 is SGHTA, CDR2 FQGTGA, per germline. CDR3 length: 15 residues. CDR3 sequence reads: CASSLLAGLEGAQYF. DNA of the CDR3: TGTGCCAGCAGCCTCCTAGCGGGTCTTGAGGGGGCGCAGTATTTT.

The genes are TRBV5-1 and TRBJ1-3; D is ambiguous. Germline loops: CDR1 SGHRS, CDR2 YFSETQ. CDR3 length: 17 amino acids. The V and J ends lost 0 bases and 2 bases respectively, with 15 bases between them. The CDR3 nucleotides read TGCGCCAGCAGCTTGGACGCCTCCGGGGTTGCTGGAAACACCATATATTTT. Translated, it gives CASSLDASGVAGNTIYF. Using reference TRBV5-1 and TRBJ1-3 for the parts outside the CDR3, the full variable domain is KAGVTQTPRYLIKTRGQQVTLSCSPISGHRSVSWYQQTPGQGLQFLFEYFSETQRNKGNFPGRFSGRQFSNSRSEMNVSTLELGDSALYLCASSLDASGVAGNTIYFGEGSWLTVV.

This chain joins TRBV27 and TRBJ2-1; no clear D gene. Germline loops: CDR1 MNHEY, CDR2 SMNVEV (reference sequence). The CDR3 runs 11 residues. V lost 6 bases and J lost 4, with 4 bases in between. Here the CDR3 reads CASSTYNEQFF. In DNA form, the CDR3 reads TGTGCCAGCAGCACTTACAATGAGCAGTTCTTC.

V and J are TRBV6-1 and TRBJ1-5; D might be TRBD1 (5 bases). Germline assignment: CDR1 MNHNS and CDR2 SASEGT. This CDR3 region has 17 residues. The ends were cut back, 1 base at V and 0 bases at J, with 13 bases in the middle. The CDR3 spells CASSEDWGDYSNQPQHF. For the CDR3, the DNA is TGTGCCAGCAGTGAAGATTGGGGGGATTATAGCAATCAGCCCCAGCATTTT.

The V gene is TRBV19, the J gene TRBJ2-7; 7 nucleotides agree with TRBD1. CDR3 size: 14 residues. Unmatched junction bases numbered 1, after V lost 1 base and J lost 1 base. Per the germline V gene, CDR1 is LNHDA and CDR2 is SQIVND (reference sequence). CDR3 loop: CASSIGQGSYEQYF. In nucleotides, the CDR3 is TGTGCCAGTAGTATAGGACAGGGTTCCTACGAGCAGTACTTC.

The table lists this clone with a count of one. The chain uses TRBV19 and TRBJ2-2, with D perhaps TRBD1 (5 bases). Between the trimmed V and J ends, which lost 5 bases and 4 bases, there was a span of 11 bases. This CDR3 is 14 amino acids long. The germline V gene has CDR1 LNHDA and CDR2 SQIVND (reference sequence). The CDR3 loop reads CASSQQEPTGELFF. The DNA of the CDR3 is TGTGCCAGTAGTCAACAGGAGCCCACCGGGGAGCTGTTTTTT. The full variable domain, in which reference TRBV19 and TRBJ2-2 provide the parts outside the CDR3, is DGGITQSPKYLFRKEGQNVTLSCEQNLNHDAMYWYRQDPGQGLRLIYYSQIVNDFQKGDIAEGYSVSREKKESFPLTVTSAQKNPTAFYLCASSQQEPTGELFFGEGSRLTVL.

The CDR3 nucleotides are TGTGCCAGCTCACTGGGACATTTCTACGAGCAGTACTTC. Translating gives CASSLGHFYEQYF. The chain is built from TRBV18 and TRBJ2-7; D is perhaps TRBD1 (6 bases). CDR1 and CDR2 from the germline V gene are KGHSH and LQKENI. Trimming removed 4 bases from V and 3 bases from J, with 10 bases in between. The CDR3 spans 13 residues.

The chain couples TRBV5-1 to TRBJ1-4; D remains ambiguous. The CDR3 length is 16 residues. The germline V gene has CDR1 SGHRS and CDR2 YFSETQ. V lost 0 bases and J 5 bases, leaving 14 bases between the germline ends. CDR3 residues: CASSLGATPLNEKLFF. As DNA, the CDR3 is TGCGCCAGCAGCTTGGGTGCAACTCCGCTGAATGAAAAACTGTTTTTT.

The J gene is TRBJ1-1, the V gene TRBV5-1; 12 bases map to TRBD1. CDR3 length: 16 residues. J was trimmed by 5 bases and V by 1 base; bases with no gene match: 6. Germline loops: CDR1 SGHRS, CDR2 YFSETQ. The CDR3, as DNA: TGCGCCAGCAGCTTGTTAGGGACAGGGGGCGCAACTGAAGCTTTCTTT. This translates into CASSLLGTGGATEAFF.